This is a list of T cell receptor beta chains from one sample in a study of blood T cell repertoires in COVID-19. Clones were read by immunoSEQ multiplex PCR, and TCRdb kept only the in-frame ones, dropping some. The profile shows around 140,000 clones, nearly 85% of them singletons. Sample: peripheral blood. These receptors all stem from a human donor in a cohort sampled during active COVID-19. The CDR3 runs from the conserved cysteine through the conserved F or W. The D gene is left open where the match is weak. Where a row states a size, it is once, few, many or the class of an expanded clone; other rows omit it.

v_call: TRBV20-1; d_call: NA; clone_size: NA; j_call: TRBJ1-2; cdr3_aa: CSASSGVNGYTF; cdr3_nt: TGCAGTGCTAGTTCGGGAGTCAATGGCTACACCTTC
v_call: TRBV29-1; d_call: TRBD2; clone_size: NA; j_call: TRBJ2-5; cdr3_aa: CSAEPREGWGETQYF; cdr3_nt: TGCAGCGCCGAACCGCGGGAGGGTTGGGGGGAGACCCAGTACTTC
v_call: TRBV7-2; d_call: TRBD1; clone_size: once; j_call: TRBJ1-2; cdr3_aa: CASSLTGEFGYTF; cdr3_nt: TGTGCCAGCAGCTTGACAGGGGAGTTCGGCTACACCTTC
v_call: TRBV10-3; d_call: NA; clone_size: few; j_call: TRBJ2-1; cdr3_aa: CAIRSEGNEQFF; cdr3_nt: TGTGCCATTCGGTCGGAGGGGAATGAGCAGTTCTTC
v_call: TRBV2; d_call: NA; clone_size: NA; j_call: TRBJ1-2; cdr3_aa: CASSENRDTKFYGYTF; cdr3_nt: TGTGCCAGCAGTGAAAACCGGGACACAAAATTCTATGGCTACACCTTC
v_call: TRBV18; d_call: NA; clone_size: NA; j_call: TRBJ1-1; cdr3_aa: CASSHREGESSEAFF; cdr3_nt: TGTGCCAGCTCCCACCGGGAGGGGGAAAGCTCTGAAGCTTTCTTT
v_call: TRBV6-5; d_call: TRBD1; clone_size: NA; j_call: TRBJ1-5; cdr3_aa: CASKRDRGNQPQHF; cdr3_nt: TGTGCCAGCAAGAGAGACAGGGGCAATCAGCCCCAGCATTTT
v_call: TRBV2; d_call: TRBD1; clone_size: once; j_call: TRBJ2-5; cdr3_aa: CASSPNRGGDQETQYF; cdr3_nt: TGTGCCAGCAGTCCTAACAGGGGTGGGGACCAAGAGACCCAGTACTTC
v_call: TRBV6-5; d_call: TRBD1; clone_size: NA; j_call: TRBJ1-1; cdr3_aa: CASSRDRGRTLEAFF; cdr3_nt: TGTGCCAGCAGTAGGGACAGGGGTCGAACGCTCGAAGCTTTCTTT
v_call: TRBV3-1/TRBV3-2; d_call: NA; clone_size: few; j_call: TRBJ1-3; cdr3_aa: CASSQGGNGNTIYF; cdr3_nt: TGTGCCAGCAGCCAAGGCGGAAATGGAAACACCATATATTTT
v_call: TRBV11-3; d_call: NA; clone_size: NA; j_call: TRBJ2-3; cdr3_aa: CASSFESGYTQYF; cdr3_nt: TGTGCCAGCAGCTTCGAGTCCGGGTATACGCAGTATTTT
v_call: TRBV5-6; d_call: TRBD1; clone_size: NA; j_call: TRBJ2-1; cdr3_aa: CASSFRRTGAYNEQFF; cdr3_nt: TGTGCCAGCAGCTTCCGTAGGACAGGGGCCTACAATGAGCAGTTCTTC
v_call: TRBV10-3; d_call: NA; clone_size: NA; j_call: TRBJ2-3; cdr3_aa: CAISPAGDTQYF; cdr3_nt: TGTGCCATCAGCCCGGCCGGGGATACGCAGTATTTT
v_call: TRBV5-1; d_call: TRBD2; clone_size: NA; j_call: TRBJ2-6; cdr3_aa: CASAREGGGANVLTF; cdr3_nt: TGCGCCAGCGCCCGGGAGGGTGGTGGGGCCAACGTCCTGACTTTC
v_call: TRBV10-2; d_call: NA; clone_size: NA; j_call: TRBJ1-2; cdr3_aa: CASSEPTVQSGYTF; cdr3_nt: TGCGCCAGCAGTGAGCCGACAGTACAGTCTGGCTACACCTTC
v_call: TRBV5-4; d_call: TRBD2; clone_size: NA; j_call: TRBJ2-3; cdr3_aa: CASKIAGSDTQYF; cdr3_nt: TGTGCCAGCAAGATAGCGGGATCAGATACGCAGTATTTT
v_call: TRBV4-2; d_call: TRBD1; clone_size: NA; j_call: TRBJ1-4; cdr3_aa: CASSQATGGGSEKLFF; cdr3_nt: TGTGCCAGCAGCCAGGCCACAGGGGGCGGGAGTGAAAAACTGTTTTTT
v_call: TRBV10-3; d_call: TRBD1; clone_size: NA; j_call: TRBJ1-1; cdr3_aa: CAIRGGQGTTEAFF; cdr3_nt: TGTGCCATCAGGGGAGGACAGGGGACCACTGAAGCTTTCTTT
v_call: TRBV18; d_call: TRBD2; clone_size: NA; j_call: TRBJ2-1; cdr3_aa: CASSQLAGEIDEQFF; cdr3_nt: TGTGCCAGCTCCCAACTAGCGGGAGAAATAGATGAGCAGTTCTTC
v_call: TRBV20-1; d_call: NA; clone_size: NA; j_call: TRBJ2-7; cdr3_aa: CSASRPPQGEQYF; cdr3_nt: TGCAGTGCTAGTCGACCCCCCCAGGGCGAGCAGTACTTC
v_call: TRBV7-3; d_call: TRBD1; clone_size: NA; j_call: TRBJ1-6; cdr3_aa: CASSLLGGVGNSPLHF; cdr3_nt: TGTGCCAGCAGCTTATTAGGGGGCGTTGGGAATTCACCCCTCCACTTT
v_call: TRBV19; d_call: TRBD2; clone_size: NA; j_call: TRBJ2-5; cdr3_aa: CASSTRLADQETQYF; cdr3_nt: TGTGCCAGTAGTACCAGACTAGCGGACCAAGAGACCCAGTACTTC
v_call: TRBV6-5; d_call: TRBD1; clone_size: NA; j_call: TRBJ2-3; cdr3_aa: CASSGTGLGDTQYF; cdr3_nt: TGTGCCAGCAGCGGGACAGGGTTAGGAGATACGCAGTATTTT
v_call: TRBV11-2; d_call: TRBD2; clone_size: NA; j_call: TRBJ2-7; cdr3_aa: CASSRTSFAYEQYF; cdr3_nt: TGTGCCAGCAGCCGGACTAGCTTTGCCTACGAGCAGTACTTC
v_call: TRBV27; d_call: NA; clone_size: NA; j_call: TRBJ2-3; cdr3_aa: CASTQFDNKGDTQYF; cdr3_nt: TGTGCCAGCACCCAGTTTGATAATAAGGGGGATACGCAGTATTTT
v_call: TRBV5-1; d_call: TRBD1; clone_size: NA; j_call: TRBJ2-3; cdr3_aa: CASSLGTGGEDTQYF; cdr3_nt: TGCGCCAGCAGCTTGGGGACAGGGGGTGAAGATACGCAGTATTTT
v_call: TRBV6-5; d_call: NA; clone_size: NA; j_call: TRBJ1-2; cdr3_aa: CASSLSREGYTF; cdr3_nt: TGTGCCAGCAGCCTTTCCAGGGAAGGCTACACCTTC
v_call: TRBV11-3; d_call: NA; clone_size: NA; j_call: TRBJ2-6; cdr3_aa: CASSLDENSGANVLTF; cdr3_nt: TGTGCCAGCAGCTTAGATGAGAACTCTGGGGCCAACGTCCTGACTTTC
v_call: TRBV7-2; d_call: TRBD2; clone_size: NA; j_call: TRBJ2-7; cdr3_aa: CASSVGLADYEQYF; cdr3_nt: TGTGCCAGCAGCGTCGGACTAGCGGACTACGAGCAGTACTTC
v_call: TRBV19; d_call: NA; clone_size: NA; j_call: TRBJ1-3; cdr3_aa: CASSATGSGNTIYF; cdr3_nt: TGTGCCAGTAGCGCGACAGGATCTGGAAACACCATATATTTT
v_call: TRBV7-2; d_call: TRBD1; clone_size: NA; j_call: TRBJ1-5; cdr3_aa: CASSPDRERPQHF; cdr3_nt: TGTGCCAGCAGCCCGGACAGGGAAAGGCCCCAGCATTTT
v_call: TRBV7-2; d_call: NA; clone_size: NA; j_call: TRBJ2-7; cdr3_aa: CASSLGGLSYEQYF; cdr3_nt: TGTGCCAGCAGCCTCGGGGGGCTCTCCTACGAGCAGTACTTC
v_call: TRBV3-1/TRBV3-2; d_call: NA; clone_size: NA; j_call: TRBJ1-1; cdr3_aa: CASSRLTGPSEAFF; cdr3_nt: TGTGCCAGCAGCCGACTAACGGGTCCCTCTGAAGCTTTCTTT
v_call: TRBV2; d_call: TRBD1; clone_size: NA; j_call: TRBJ2-3; cdr3_aa: CASSYRDRGGTQYF; cdr3_nt: TGTGCCAGCAGTTACCGGGACAGGGGAGGGACGCAGTATTTT
v_call: TRBV12-3/TRBV12-4; d_call: NA; clone_size: NA; j_call: TRBJ1-5; cdr3_aa: CASTLRDIQPQHF; cdr3_nt: TGTGCCAGCACTCTAAGGGACATTCAGCCCCAGCATTTT
v_call: TRBV24-1; d_call: TRBD1; clone_size: once; j_call: TRBJ2-5; cdr3_aa: CATSDLTGGETQYF; cdr3_nt: TGTGCCACCAGTGATTTGACAGGGGGGGAGACCCAGTACTTC
v_call: TRBV11-1; d_call: TRBD1; clone_size: NA; j_call: TRBJ2-3; cdr3_aa: CASSADRGTDTQYF; cdr3_nt: TGTGCCAGCAGCGCGGACAGGGGAACAGATACGCAGTATTTT
v_call: TRBV7-9; d_call: TRBD2; clone_size: NA; j_call: TRBJ2-1; cdr3_aa: CASSLGAGVDNEQFF; cdr3_nt: TGTGCCAGCAGCTTAGGAGCGGGAGTGGATAATGAGCAGTTCTTC
v_call: TRBV7-9; d_call: NA; clone_size: NA; j_call: TRBJ2-1; cdr3_aa: CASSLQGAHEQFF; cdr3_nt: TGTGCCAGCAGCCTTCAAGGGGCCCATGAGCAGTTCTTC
v_call: TRBV10-3; d_call: TRBD2; clone_size: few; j_call: TRBJ2-1; cdr3_aa: CAISAPGLAGSYNEQFF; cdr3_nt: TGTGCCATCAGTGCCCCAGGGCTAGCGGGCTCTTACAATGAGCAGTTCTTC
v_call: TRBV5-1; d_call: NA; clone_size: NA; j_call: TRBJ2-1; cdr3_aa: CASSLARLTMEQFF; cdr3_nt: TGCGCCAGCAGCTTGGCTAGACTTACAATGGAGCAGTTCTTC
v_call: TRBV5-4; d_call: TRBD2; clone_size: NA; j_call: TRBJ2-5; cdr3_aa: CASSSLAGARETQYF; cdr3_nt: TGTGCCAGCAGCTCACTAGCGGGGGCCCGGGAGACCCAGTACTTC
v_call: TRBV2; d_call: NA; clone_size: NA; j_call: TRBJ2-2; cdr3_aa: CASWKNGAGELFF; cdr3_nt: TGTGCCAGCTGGAAGAACGGAGCCGGGGAGCTGTTTTTT
v_call: TRBV12-5; d_call: NA; clone_size: NA; j_call: TRBJ1-3; cdr3_aa: CASGGGRKTGNTIYF; cdr3_nt: TGTGCTAGTGGGGGGGGACGCAAGACTGGAAACACCATATATTTT
v_call: TRBV19; d_call: TRBD1; clone_size: once; j_call: TRBJ1-5; cdr3_aa: CASGQGNNQPQHF; cdr3_nt: TGTGCCAGCGGACAGGGGAACAATCAGCCCCAGCATTTT
v_call: TRBV9; d_call: NA; clone_size: NA; j_call: TRBJ2-7; cdr3_aa: CASSARTGTTYEQYF; cdr3_nt: TGTGCCAGCAGCGCTAGGACAGGGACTACCTACGAGCAGTACTTC
v_call: TRBV5-1; d_call: TRBD1; clone_size: NA; j_call: TRBJ1-2; cdr3_aa: CASSLTGTGYGYTF; cdr3_nt: TGCGCCAGCAGCTTGACAGGGACAGGATATGGCTACACCTTC
v_call: TRBV9; d_call: TRBD1; clone_size: NA; j_call: TRBJ2-2; cdr3_aa: CASSVDRGSAGELFF; cdr3_nt: TGTGCCAGCAGCGTGGACAGGGGTTCGGCCGGGGAGCTGTTTTTT
v_call: TRBV7-2; d_call: NA; clone_size: NA; j_call: TRBJ2-2; cdr3_aa: CASSLVRNTGELFF; cdr3_nt: TGTGCCAGCAGCTTAGTGCGGAACACCGGGGAGCTGTTTTTT
v_call: TRBV24-1; d_call: NA; clone_size: NA; j_call: TRBJ2-3; cdr3_aa: CATSDSSTGHLSKGDF; cdr3_nt: TGTGCCACCAGTGATTCCTCGACAGGACACCTGAGCAAAGGAGATTTT
v_call: TRBV3-1/TRBV3-2; d_call: NA; clone_size: NA; j_call: TRBJ2-1; cdr3_aa: CASSQDRGGSSYNEQFF; cdr3_nt: TGTGCCAGCAGCCAAGATAGGGGAGGAAGCTCCTACAATGAGCAGTTCTTC